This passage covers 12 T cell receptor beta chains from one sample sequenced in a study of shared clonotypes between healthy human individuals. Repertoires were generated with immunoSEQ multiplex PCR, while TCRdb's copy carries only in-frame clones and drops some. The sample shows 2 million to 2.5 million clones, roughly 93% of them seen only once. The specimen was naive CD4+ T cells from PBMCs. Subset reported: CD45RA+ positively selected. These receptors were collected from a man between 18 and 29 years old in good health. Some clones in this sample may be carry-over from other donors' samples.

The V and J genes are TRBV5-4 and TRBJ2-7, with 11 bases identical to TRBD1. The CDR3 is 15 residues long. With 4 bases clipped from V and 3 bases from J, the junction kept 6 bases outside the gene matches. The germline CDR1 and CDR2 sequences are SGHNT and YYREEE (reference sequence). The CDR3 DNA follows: TGTGCCAGCAGCCTTAGGACAGGGGGCCTCTACGAGCAGTACTTC. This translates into CASSLRTGGLYEQYF.

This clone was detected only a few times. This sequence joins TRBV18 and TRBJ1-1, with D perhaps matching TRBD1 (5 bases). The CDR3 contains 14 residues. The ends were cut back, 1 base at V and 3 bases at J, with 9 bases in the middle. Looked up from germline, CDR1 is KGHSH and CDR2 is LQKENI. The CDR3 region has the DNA TGTGCCAGCTCACCACGGGGGGAGTACACTGAAGCTTTCTTT. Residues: CASSPRGEYTEAFF.

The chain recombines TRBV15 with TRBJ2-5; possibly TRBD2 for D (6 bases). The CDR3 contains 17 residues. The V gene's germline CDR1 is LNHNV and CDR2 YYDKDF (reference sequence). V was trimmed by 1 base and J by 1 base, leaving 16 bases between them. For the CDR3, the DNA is TGTGCCACCAGCAGAGCGCGGTGGGACTTTGCCCAAGAGACCCAGTACTTC. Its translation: CATSRARWDFAQETQYF.

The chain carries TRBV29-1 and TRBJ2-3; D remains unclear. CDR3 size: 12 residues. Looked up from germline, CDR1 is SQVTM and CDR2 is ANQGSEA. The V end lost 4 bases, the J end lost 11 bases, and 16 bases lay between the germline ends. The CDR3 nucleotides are TGCAGCGTTGTTGGCTACATCGTCGGGCAGTATTTT. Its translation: CSVVGYIVGQYF.

The DNA of the CDR3 is TGTGCCACCAGCAGAGGAGGTAGCCTGAACACCGGGGAGCTGTTTTTT. As protein: CATSRGGSLNTGELFF. J is TRBJ2-2 and V is TRBV15; D is uncertain. This CDR3 is 16 amino acids long. V lost 1 base to trimming and J lost 1 base, with 10 bases between them. CDR1 and CDR2 from the germline V gene are LNHNV and YYDKDF (reference sequence).

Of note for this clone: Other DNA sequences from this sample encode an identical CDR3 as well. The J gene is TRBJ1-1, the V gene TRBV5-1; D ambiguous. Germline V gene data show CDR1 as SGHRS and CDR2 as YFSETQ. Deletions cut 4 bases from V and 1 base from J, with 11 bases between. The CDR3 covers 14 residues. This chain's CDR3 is CASSPGASNTEAFF. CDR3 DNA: TGCGCCAGCAGCCCCGGAGCTTCGAACACTGAAGCTTTCTTT.

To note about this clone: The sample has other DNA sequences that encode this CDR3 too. The CDR3 sequence: CASSFTNTEAFF. The CDR3 coding sequence is TGTGCCAGCAGTTTCACTAACACTGAAGCTTTCTTT. The chain recombines TRBV28 with TRBJ1-1; D unresolved. This CDR3 region has 12 residues. The ends were cut back, 3 bases at V and 2 bases at J, with 4 bases in the middle. Germline CDR1 is MDHEN and CDR2 is SYDVKM.

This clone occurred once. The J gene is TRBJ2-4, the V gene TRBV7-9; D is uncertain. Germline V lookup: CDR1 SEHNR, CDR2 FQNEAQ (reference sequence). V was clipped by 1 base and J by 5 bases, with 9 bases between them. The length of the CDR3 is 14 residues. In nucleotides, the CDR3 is TGTGCCAGCAGCTTAGATACTACCCAAAACATTCAGTACTTC. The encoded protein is CASSLDTTQNIQYF. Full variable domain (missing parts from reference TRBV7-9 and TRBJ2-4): DTGVSQNPRHKITKRGQNVTFRCDPISEHNRLYWYRQTLGQGPEFLTYFQNEAQLEKSRLLSDRFSAERPKGSFSTLEIQRTEQGDSAMYLCASSLDTTQNIQYFGAGTRLSVL.

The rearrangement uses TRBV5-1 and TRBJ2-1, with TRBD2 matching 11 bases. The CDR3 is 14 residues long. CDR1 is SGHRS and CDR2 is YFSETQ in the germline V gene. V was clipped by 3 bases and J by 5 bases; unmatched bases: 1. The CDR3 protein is CASSWGLADNEQFF. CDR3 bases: TGCGCCAGCAGCTGGGGACTAGCGGACAATGAGCAGTTCTTC.

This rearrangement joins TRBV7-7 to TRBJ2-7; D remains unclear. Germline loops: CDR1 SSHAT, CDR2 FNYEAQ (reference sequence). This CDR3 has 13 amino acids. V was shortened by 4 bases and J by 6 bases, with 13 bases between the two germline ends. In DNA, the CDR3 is TGTGCCAGCAGCTCAACAGCAACCGCCGAGCAGTACTTC. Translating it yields CASSSTATAEQYF.

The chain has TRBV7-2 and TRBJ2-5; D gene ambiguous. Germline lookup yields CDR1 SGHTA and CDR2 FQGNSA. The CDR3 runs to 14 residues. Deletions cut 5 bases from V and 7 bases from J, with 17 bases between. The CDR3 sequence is CASSARAPVGTQYF. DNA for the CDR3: TGTGCCAGCAGCGCCCGGGCCCCGGTGGGGACCCAGTACTTC.

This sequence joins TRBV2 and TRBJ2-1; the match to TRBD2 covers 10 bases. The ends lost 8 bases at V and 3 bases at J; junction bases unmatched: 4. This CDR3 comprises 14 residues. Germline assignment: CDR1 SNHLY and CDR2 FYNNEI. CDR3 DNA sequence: TGTGCCAGCTGGGCTAGCGGGAGCTACAATGAGCAGTTCTTC. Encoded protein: CASWASGSYNEQFF.